The sequence of this TCR beta chain was determined in a study of blood T cells in healthy people across ages. Whole-study results and caveats: Underestimates were what the diversity estimates from one million T cells were considered to be. TCR beta diversity correlated strongly with naive T cell percentage.

V was clipped by 2 bases and J by 7 bases, with 11 bases between them. The germline gives CDR1 SEHNR, CDR2 FQNEAQ (reference sequence). The CDR3 runs to 13 residues. Sample-barcoded 5' priming and a J-beta primer mix drove a second PCR of roughly 6 to 12 cycles. Each single sample gave us at least 2.5 million CDR3-containing paired-end reads. One entry per CDR3 protein, called by TCRdb with MiXCR from the 5' RACE reads. This table holds roughly 1.6 million distinct CDR3 sequences, 30% to 40% found once. As to this clonotype: Its matching antigen is unknown.

Those donating, healthy Caucasian individuals from Russia, were aged roughly 6 to 95. Sequences were obtained from blood. The chain uses TRBV7-9 and TRBJ1-1; D is possibly TRBD1 (6 bases). The TCR was taken from a woman aged 25-40 years in good health. The CDR3 reads CASSLQGWSEAFF. CDR3 bases: TGTGCCAGCAGCTTACAGGGGTGGAGTGAAGCTTTCTTT.